This TCR beta chain was retrieved from a study of T cells in Graves' hyperthyroidism and ophthalmopathy. Findings and caveats of the study: Blood also held most thyroid clonotypes expanded beyond 0.001. In the analysis, a 13 V-J model separated ophthalmopathy from stable hyperthyroidism.

RNA transcripts yielded amplified TCR beta CDR3 regions. Using the HTBI primer set, a first-round RT-PCR was run on the TCR CDR3. TCRdb independently ran MiXCR on the multiplex PCR reads; one entry per CDR3 protein. The sample gives a few hundred thousand distinct CDR3 sequences, roughly an eighth of which show up once; 30% to 35% is in the top ten. This CDR3 has 16 amino acids. CDR1 and CDR2 (germline): MNHEY, SMNVEV (reference sequence). J gave up 6 bases and V 3 bases, and 12 bases lay outside the gene matches. Disease duration was under 3 months in the ophthalmopathy patients, who also had a Clinical Activity Score of at least 3 and a NOSPECS grade of at least 4. Roughly 10 ml of fresh peripheral blood supplied the PBMCs. This clonotype was detected many times. What it binds is not known.

Material: blood. The source of this sequence is a woman aged 35 to 49 with Graves' ophthalmopathy. This sequence joins TRBV27 and TRBJ1-2, with 8 positions matching TRBD1. CDR3 coding DNA: TGTGCCAGCAGTTTTGGTGTCGGCAGGGGGCTTAATGGCTACACCTTC. This translates into CASSFGVGRGLNGYTF.